These 25 T cell receptor beta chains were sequenced from one sample in a study of blood T cell repertoires in COVID-19. Using immunoSEQ multiplex PCR, the repertoire was profiled, and TCRdb retains in-frame clones only, with some absent. The sample has 30,000 to 40,000 clones, around 90% seen once. The specimen was peripheral blood. These receptors originate from a woman under 40 in a cohort sampled during active COVID-19.

This clone has only one observation. The chain has TRBV5-6 and TRBJ1-1, with 9 bases aligning to TRBD1. The CDR3 is 16 residues long. Germline CDR1 SGHDT, CDR2 YYEEEE. Trimming at V came to 0 bases and at J to 8 bases, leaving 11 bases not matched to a gene. The CDR3 sequence: CASSLVPGQGSSEAFF. The CDR3 nucleotides read TGTGCCAGCAGCTTGGTCCCGGGACAGGGATCGTCAGAAGCTTTCTTT.

The chain carries TRBV7-3 and TRBJ2-3, with D possibly being TRBD2 (5 bases). Germline V gene sequence: CDR1 SGHTA, CDR2 FQGTGA. The V end lost 5 bases, the J end lost 13 bases, and 19 bases lay between the germline ends. This CDR3 region has 13 residues. CDR3 DNA sequence: TGTGCCAGCAGCGCGACTGCGGAGGCTAGGGAGTATTTT. As protein: CASSATAEAREYF.

The chain combines TRBV6-5 with TRBJ1-5; D might be TRBD1 (6 bases). Trimming removed 8 bases from V and 5 bases from J, with 19 bases in between. The CDR3 spans 15 residues. In germline, CDR1 is MNHEY, CDR2 SVGAGI. This CDR3 reads CASLPQGSQHQPQHF. For the CDR3, the DNA is TGTGCCAGCCTACCTCAGGGGAGCCAGCATCAGCCCCAGCATTTT.

The genes are TRBV18 and TRBJ1-2; unclear D gene. Trimming pared 3 bases from V and 6 bases from J, leaving 11 bases between. Germline assignment: CDR1 KGHSH and CDR2 LQKENI. The CDR3 extends over 13 amino acids. The CDR3 sequence: CASSPAVVNGYTF. CDR3 sequence (DNA): TGTGCCAGCTCACCGGCCGTGGTAAATGGCTACACCTTC. The complete variable domain, with remaining parts taken from reference TRBV18 and TRBJ1-2, reads NAGVMQNPRHLVRRRGQEARLRCSPMKGHSHVYWYRQLPEEGLKFMVYLQKENIIDESGMPKERFSAEFPKEGPSILRIQQVVRGDSAAYFCASSPAVVNGYTFGSGTRLTVV.

The gene calls are TRBV7-9 and TRBJ2-7, with D possibly matching TRBD1 (7 bases). The ends were cut back, 4 bases at V and 0 bases at J, with 16 bases in the middle. Germline assignment: CDR1 SEHNR and CDR2 FQNEAQ (reference sequence). The CDR3 contains 16 residues. The CDR3 loop is CASSSVAGQSSYEQYF. The CDR3 DNA reads TGTGCCAGCAGCTCCGTCGCGGGACAGAGCTCCTACGAGCAGTACTTC.

This rearrangement joins TRBV28 to TRBJ1-5; 9 positions match TRBD1. The CDR3 contains 18 residues. V dropped 4 bases and J dropped 6; count of bases not matched to a gene: 16. Germline-derived CDR1 and CDR2 are MDHEN and SYDVKM. CDR3 sequence reads: CASSSPGTGTGNGQPQHF. In DNA form, the CDR3 reads TGTGCCAGCAGTTCCCCCGGAACCGGGACAGGGAACGGTCAGCCCCAGCATTTT.

V gene TRBV3-1 (or the pseudogene TRBV3-2) combines with J gene TRBJ1-6; 11 positions match TRBD1. V trimming: 1 base; J trimming: 9 bases; junction bases outside the gene matches: 5. Germline lookup yields CDR1 LGHDT and CDR2 YNNKEL (reference sequence). This CDR3 contains 16 residues. CDR3 coding DNA: TGTGCCAGCAGCCAAGCGGGACAGGGGGAGGGTTCACCCCTCCACTTT. It encodes CASSQAGQGEGSPLHF.

The rearrangement joins TRBV18 to TRBJ2-5, with 9 bases aligning to TRBD1. V gave up 1 base and J gave up 2 bases; unmatched junction bases: 2. Germline lookup yields CDR1 KGHSH and CDR2 LQKENI. CDR3 length: 15 amino acids. This CDR3 reads CASSPLGQGQETQYF. CDR3 nucleotides: TGTGCCAGCTCACCACTGGGACAGGGTCAAGAGACCCAGTACTTC.

The V call is TRBV2, the J call TRBJ1-6, with a weak D call TRBD1 (6 bases). Germline CDR1 SNHLY, CDR2 FYNNEI. Trimming cost V 6 bases and J 10 bases, with 16 bases left between them. The CDR3 is 14 residues long. Here the CDR3 reads CASRREGEGSPLHF. The CDR3 DNA reads TGTGCCAGCAGGCGGGAGGGGGAAGGATCACCCCTCCACTTT.

The V and J genes are TRBV28 and TRBJ1-2, with 7 positions matching TRBD1. V was pared by 7 bases and J by 8 bases, with 7 bases of the junction left unmatched. This CDR3 comprises 12 residues. The germline CDR1 and CDR2 sequences are MDHEN and SYDVKM. The CDR3 region has the DNA TGTGCCAGCACTGAGGGGGCGCGAGGCTACACCTTC. Its protein product is CASTEGARGYTF.

The chain has TRBV10-2 and TRBJ1-1; unclear D gene. Deletions cut 0 bases from V and 0 bases from J, with 5 bases between. CDR3 length: 14 amino acids. Germline CDR1 is WSHSY and CDR2 is SAAADI. The CDR3 here is CASSESQMNTEAFF. Here the CDR3 DNA reads TGCGCCAGCAGTGAGTCACAGATGAACACTGAAGCTTTCTTT.

The chain carries TRBV7-9 and TRBJ1-4; a possible D gene is TRBD1 (5 bases). The CDR3 extends over 16 amino acids. Trimming left V 2 bases short and J 1 base short, with 11 bases between. Germline CDR1 and CDR2: SEHNR and FQNEAQ (reference sequence). Written as DNA, the CDR3 is TGTGCCAGCAGCTTAAGGGGTATATTAACTAATGAAAAACTGTTTTTT. It is translated as CASSLRGILTNEKLFF.

This chain uses TRBV9 with TRBJ2-7; 12 nucleotides line up with TRBD2. The CDR3 has 15 residues. CDR1 and CDR2 (germline): SGDLS, YYNGEE. The V and J ends lost 4 bases and 4 bases, in that order; junction bases with no gene match: 6. Here the CDR3 reads CASSPQTSGSYEQYF. In nucleotides, the CDR3 is TGTGCCAGCAGCCCCCAGACTAGCGGGAGTTACGAGCAGTACTTC.

The J gene is TRBJ2-7, the V gene TRBV5-1; 9 nucleotides line up with TRBD2. Per germline, CDR1 SGHRS and CDR2 YFSETQ. With V trimmed by 0 bases and J by 3 bases, 4 bases remained unmatched. This CDR3 spans 15 amino acids. CDR3 loop: CASSLDGTSSYEQYF. CDR3 sequence (DNA): TGCGCCAGCAGCTTGGATGGGACTAGCAGCTACGAGCAGTACTTC.

The V gene is TRBV6-5, the J gene TRBJ2-7, with 9 bases that match TRBD1. Trimming removed 0 bases from V and 2 bases from J; junction bases left unmatched: 2. The CDR3 totals 15 residues. CDR1 is MNHEY and CDR2 is SVGAGI in the germline V gene. CDR3 amino acids: CASSYSTGGPYEQYF. CDR3 DNA sequence: TGTGCCAGCAGTTACTCTACAGGGGGCCCCTACGAGCAGTACTTC.

The chain uses TRBV5-8 and TRBJ2-3, with D possibly being TRBD2 (6 bases). CDR1 and CDR2 from the germline V gene are SGHTS and YDEGEE. The CDR3 sequence is 13 residues long. Trimming pared 6 bases from V and 6 bases from J, leaving 14 bases between. CDR3 coding DNA: TGTGCCAGCAACCATGCTAGCGCCGATACGCAGTATTTT. This gives the protein CASNHASADTQYF.

The rearrangement joins TRBV15 to TRBJ1-5; the match to TRBD1 covers 7 bases. Germline V gene lookup returns CDR1 LNHNV and CDR2 YYDKDF (reference sequence). The ends lost 0 bases at V and 7 bases at J; junction bases unmatched: 15. The CDR3 contains 18 residues. The CDR3, as DNA: TGTGCCACCAGCAGAGATAGAGCAGGGGGTATCTTTGGGCAGCCCCAGCATTTT. This sequence encodes CATSRDRAGGIFGQPQHF.

The chain joins TRBV4-2 to TRBJ2-3; a weak D match, TRBD2 (5 bases). Looked up from germline, CDR1 is LGHNA and CDR2 is YNFKEQ. The CDR3 spans 16 residues. The V end was cut by 0 bases, the J end by 1 base, with 11 bases between. This chain's CDR3 is CASSQERAPRTDTQYF. The CDR3 DNA is TGTGCCAGCAGCCAAGAGAGGGCGCCCCGCACAGATACGCAGTATTTT.

The chain uses TRBV4-1 and TRBJ2-7; 7 bases are a match to TRBD1. The CDR3 runs to 16 residues. Germline V CDR1 and CDR2: MGHRA, YSYEKL. J gave up 2 bases and V 0 bases, and 7 bases lay outside the gene matches. CDR3 residues: CASSQDSGTVTYEQYF. The CDR3 DNA is TGCGCCAGCAGCCAAGATTCCGGGACAGTGACCTACGAGCAGTACTTC.

This clone was picked up one time. The V and J genes are TRBV7-2 and TRBJ2-7; the match to TRBD1 covers 8 bases. The CDR3 is made up of 16 amino acids. Trimming removed 0 bases from V and 0 bases from J; junction bases left unmatched: 4. Germline V gene sequence: CDR1 SGHTA, CDR2 FQGNSA. In DNA, the CDR3 is TGTGCCAGCAGCTTAGCGCGGACAGGGAGCTCCTACGAGCAGTACTTC. This gives the protein CASSLARTGSSYEQYF.

The J gene is TRBJ2-1, the V gene TRBV10-3; TRBD2 is a possible D gene (7 bases). Trimming stripped 8 bases from V and 4 bases from J, with 18 bases between. Germline assignment: CDR1 ENHRY and CDR2 SYGVKD. The CDR3 spans 15 residues. CDR3 sequence: CAIGGGGVPYNEQFF. The CDR3 DNA reads as TGTGCCATCGGAGGGGGAGGGGTACCTTACAATGAGCAGTTCTTC.

The chain combines TRBV6-5 with TRBJ1-2; D may be TRBD1 (6 bases). V was clipped by 4 bases and J by 0 bases, with 12 bases between them. The germline CDR1 and CDR2 sequences are MNHEY and SVGAGI. CDR3 size: 15 residues. CDR3 sequence reads: CASSLIRGANYGYTF. CDR3 sequence (DNA): TGTGCCAGCAGTTTAATCAGGGGAGCTAACTATGGCTACACCTTC.

CDR3 in amino acids: CASSPYFHEQYF. The DNA of the CDR3 is TGTGCCAGCAGTCCTTATTTCCACGAGCAGTACTTC. The V and J genes are TRBV6-6 and TRBJ2-7; no clear D gene. V was shortened by 5 bases and J by 5 bases, with 10 bases between the two germline ends. The germline CDR1 and CDR2 sequences are MNHNY and SVGAGI (reference sequence). There are 12 residues in the CDR3.

The chain has TRBV25-1 and TRBJ1-1, with TRBD1 identical over 9 bases. This CDR3 contains 18 residues. The trim removed 0 bases at V and 5 bases at J, leaving 13 bases unmatched. Germline V gene lookup returns CDR1 MGHDK and CDR2 SYGVNS. CDR3 region: CASSEYIKGKGQGTEAFF. The CDR3 coding sequence is TGTGCCAGCAGTGAATATATAAAGGGAAAAGGACAGGGGACTGAAGCTTTCTTT.

This rearrangement joins TRBV19 to TRBJ2-1; perhaps TRBD2 as D (5 bases). In germline, CDR1 is LNHDA, CDR2 SQIVND (reference sequence). Trimming removed 3 bases at V and 6 bases at J, with 6 bases between. The CDR3 consists of 12 residues. CDR3 sequence (DNA): TGTGCCAGTAGTATCGAGGGCAATGAGCAGTTCTTC. It encodes CASSIEGNEQFF.